One sample yielded the 28 T cell receptor beta chains listed below, sequenced in a study of shared clonotypes between healthy human individuals. Terminally differentiated effector memory CD45RA+ cells were excluded by CCR7 positive selection of CD45RO-negative cells. The method was immunoSEQ multiplex PCR; TCRdb's version includes in-frame clones alone and lacks a portion of them. Among 1.5 million to 2.5 million clones listed, about 95% were seen once. Sequences were obtained from naive CD8+ T cells sorted from blood. Receptors were obtained from a man younger than 35 in good health.

The chain couples TRBV6-5 to TRBJ1-1, with D hard to call. Germline-derived CDR1 and CDR2 are MNHEY and SVGAGI. Trimming removed 6 bases from V and 1 base from J, with 9 bases in between. This CDR3 is 13 amino acids long. The CDR3 DNA follows: TGTGCCAGCAGGGTGCATGCGAACACTGAAGCTTTCTTT. This codes for CASRVHANTEAFF.

The rearrangement links TRBV5-1 to TRBJ2-1, with a tentative D call TRBD2 (5 bases). Germline V CDR1 and CDR2: SGHRS, YFSETQ. This CDR3 is 17 amino acids long. V lost 0 bases, J lost 4 bases, and 17 bases lay in between. The CDR3 coding sequence is TGCGCCAGCAGCTTGGAGTTCAGCGGAAACTTTTACAATGAGCAGTTCTTC. Amino acids: CASSLEFSGNFYNEQFF.

The J gene is TRBJ1-5, the V gene TRBV28; D gene unclear. The CDR3 is made up of 14 amino acids. Germline loops: CDR1 MDHEN, CDR2 SYDVKM. The V end lost 6 bases, the J end lost 0 bases, and 9 bases lay between the germline ends. CDR3 in amino acids: CASRITISNQPQHF. The CDR3 coding sequence is TGTGCCAGCAGAATAACGATTAGCAATCAGCCCCAGCATTTT.

The chain links TRBV6-1 to TRBJ1-2, with 7 bases fitting TRBD1. This CDR3 is built from 14 residues. The ends lost 5 bases at V and 2 bases at J; junction bases unmatched: 5. In germline, CDR1 is MNHNS, CDR2 SASEGT. CDR3 in amino acids: CASSQGDRNYGYTF. In nucleotides, the CDR3 is TGTGCCAGCAGTCAGGGGGACCGCAACTATGGCTACACCTTC.

This chain connects TRBV2 to TRBJ2-7; TRBD1 or TRBD2 may be the D gene (5 bases each). The germline V and J ends were trimmed by 6 bases and 3 bases, with 12 bases remaining between them. Per germline, CDR1 SNHLY and CDR2 FYNNEI. This CDR3 spans 13 amino acids. The CDR3 DNA follows: TGTGCCAGCAGGGGGACGGTTATCTACGAGCAGTACTTC. As protein: CASRGTVIYEQYF.

In its sample, this clone was seen once. The rearrangement uses TRBV4-1 and TRBJ1-2; tentative D call: TRBD1 (5 bases). With 5 bases removed from V and 7 bases from J, the gap between germline ends came to 14 bases. Germline assignment: CDR1 MGHRA and CDR2 YSYEKL. The CDR3 totals 13 residues. The CDR3 region is CASSVIGAGGYTF. The CDR3 DNA reads as TGCGCCAGCAGCGTTATAGGGGCTGGTGGCTACACCTTC.

A single count supports this clone. V is TRBV5-6 and J is TRBJ1-2; no clear D. The length of the CDR3 is 15 residues. From germline, CDR1 is SGHDT and CDR2 YYEEEE. Trimming pared 0 bases from V and 7 bases from J, leaving 16 bases between. Written as DNA, the CDR3 is TGTGCCAGCAGCTTGGGGGATCCCCCTCTAGGTGGCTACACCTTC. This codes for CASSLGDPPLGGYTF.

J is TRBJ2-7 and V is TRBV4-1; D is unclear. The V end was cut by 3 bases, the J end by 2 bases, with 14 bases between. Germline V gives CDR1 MGHRA, CDR2 YSYEKL. The CDR3 spans 15 residues. The CDR3 DNA sequence: TGCGCCAGCAGCCAGGGCGCTTACCAGGCCTACGAGCAGTACTTC. Encoded protein: CASSQGAYQAYEQYF.

The chain employs TRBV9 and TRBJ2-7; D is possibly TRBD1 or TRBD2 (5 bases each). V was pared by 2 bases and J by 6 bases, with 18 bases between. CDR1 is SGDLS, CDR2 YYNGEE, per germline. CDR3 length: 15 amino acids. CDR3 DNA: TGTGCCAGCAGCGTCGAGGGGACCCCCTGGGGCGAGCAGTACTTC. Amino acid sequence: CASSVEGTPWGEQYF.

The chain couples TRBV7-2 to TRBJ1-2; 7 bases are shared with TRBD1. Germline V gene lookup returns CDR1 SGHTA and CDR2 FQGNSA. The CDR3 spans 16 residues. Unmatched junction bases numbered 6, after V lost 2 bases and J lost 0 bases. Written as DNA, the CDR3 is TGTGCCAGCAGCTTAAGGGCCACAGGGGCTAACTATGGCTACACCTTC. Amino acids: CASSLRATGANYGYTF.

This clone came up once. The chain recombines TRBV7-9 with TRBJ2-1; 9 bases agree with TRBD2. The germline V gene encodes CDR1 SEHNR and CDR2 FQNEAQ (reference sequence). With 6 bases clipped from V and 5 bases from J, the junction kept 2 bases outside the gene matches. This CDR3 contains 13 residues. This CDR3 reads CASRREGDNEQFF. Here the CDR3 DNA reads TGTGCCAGCAGGCGGGAGGGAGACAATGAGCAGTTCTTC.

The V gene is TRBV25-1, the J gene TRBJ2-5; D possibly corresponds to TRBD1 (6 bases). Germline-derived CDR1 and CDR2 are MGHDK and SYGVNS. This CDR3 contains 14 residues. Trimming pared 0 bases from V and 4 bases from J, leaving 9 bases between. The CDR3 protein is CASSEYRGGETQYF. The CDR3 DNA sequence: TGTGCCAGCAGTGAATACAGAGGGGGAGAGACCCAGTACTTC.

The chain employs TRBV30 and TRBJ2-7; 10 bases agree with TRBD1. V lost 8 bases to trimming and J lost 7 bases; unmatched junction nucleotides: 17. Per germline, CDR1 GTSNPN and CDR2 SVGIG (reference sequence). There are 15 residues in the CDR3. The CDR3 DNA reads as TGTGCCGGGGACAGGGGTCTCTTCGAACTGGAAGAGCAGTACTTC. Its protein product is CAGDRGLFELEEQYF.

The chain joins TRBV14 to TRBJ1-2, with no clear D. This CDR3 has 13 residues. From germline, CDR1 is SGHDN and CDR2 FVKESK. Trimming stripped 3 bases from V and 4 bases from J, with 9 bases between. Here the CDR3 DNA reads TGTGCCAGCAGCCAGGGAATAGGCTATGGCTACACCTTC. The encoded protein is CASSQGIGYGYTF.

The CDR3 region has the DNA TGTGCCAGCAGTAGGGACATAGGAACTGAAGCTTTCTTT. It is translated as CASSRDIGTEAFF. The genes are TRBV27 and TRBJ1-1; tentatively, D is TRBD1 (6 bases). Germline assignment: CDR1 MNHEY and CDR2 SMNVEV (reference sequence). V lost 5 bases and J 5 bases, leaving 12 bases between the germline ends. The CDR3 totals 13 residues.

A word on this clone: Other nucleotide sequences in the sample specify the same CDR3. The rearrangement links TRBV5-1 to TRBJ2-7; no clear D. The CDR3 sequence is 13 residues long. The V and J ends lost 0 bases and 5 bases respectively, with 9 bases between them. CDR1 and CDR2 from the germline V gene are SGHRS and YFSETQ. CDR3 nucleotide sequence: TGCGCCAGCAGCTTGGAAGGGTTCGACGAGCAGTACTTC. As protein: CASSLEGFDEQYF.

This sequence joins TRBV6-4 and TRBJ2-1; tentative D call: TRBD2 (6 bases). CDR3 length equals 17 residues. V was pared by 2 bases and J by 5 bases, with 19 bases between. Germline CDR1 reads MRHNA; CDR2 reads SNTAGT. CDR3 DNA: TGTGCCAGCAGTGACGGTTTTTTGGAGGGCCAAGACAATGAGCAGTTCTTC. It encodes CASSDGFLEGQDNEQFF.

The chain is built from TRBV6-5 and TRBJ2-3; the D is unclear. The V end was cut by 3 bases, the J end by 6 bases, with 4 bases between. Germline CDR1 is MNHEY and CDR2 is SVGAGI. This CDR3 has 11 amino acids. The CDR3 DNA follows: TGTGCCAGCAGTTATCAGGATACGCAGTATTTT. This codes for CASSYQDTQYF.

CDR3 in DNA: TGCAGCGTTGAAAGGCAGGAGGAGGCTGGCTACACCTTC. This translates into CSVERQEEAGYTF. The chain has TRBV29-1 and TRBJ1-2; D is ambiguous. The ends were cut back, 2 bases at V and 7 bases at J, with 14 bases in the middle. Germline CDR1 reads SQVTM; CDR2 reads ANQGSEA. The CDR3 runs 13 residues.

The genes are TRBV5-1 and TRBJ2-2; a weak D match, TRBD1 (6 bases). This CDR3 is built from 16 residues. The V gene lost 1 base and the J gene lost 4 bases, with 14 bases spanning the gap. Germline V gives CDR1 SGHRS, CDR2 YFSETQ. CDR3 sequence reads: CASSLHWTESTGELFF. The DNA for the CDR3 is TGCGCCAGCAGCTTGCACTGGACAGAGAGCACCGGGGAGCTGTTTTTT.

In regard to this clone: Other DNA sequences in this sample translate to the same CDR3. The J gene is TRBJ1-1, the V gene TRBV7-9; D uncertain. The CDR3 loop spans 12 amino acids. The V gene lost 5 bases and the J gene lost 4 bases, with 8 bases spanning the gap. CDR1 is SEHNR and CDR2 is FQNEAQ in the germline V gene (reference sequence). The CDR3 is CASSPLGTEAFF. DNA for the CDR3: TGTGCCAGCAGCCCGTTAGGCACTGAAGCTTTCTTT.

The V and J genes are TRBV27 and TRBJ1-5; TRBD1 agrees at 10 bases. The germline V gene has CDR1 MNHEY and CDR2 SMNVEV (reference sequence). The CDR3 loop spans 16 amino acids. J lost 7 bases, V lost 5 bases, and 11 bases had no gene match. The CDR3 DNA is TGTGCCAGCAGTCGGACAGGGGGGGAGTTTAACCAGCCCCAGCATTTT. Translation: CASSRTGGEFNQPQHF.

The rearrangement links TRBV10-1 to TRBJ2-7; D remains unclear. There are 13 residues in the CDR3. V was clipped by 5 bases and J by 9 bases, with 17 bases between them. Germline V CDR1 and CDR2: WNHNN, SYGVQD (reference sequence). This chain's CDR3 is CASSKSEAFGQYF. The CDR3 DNA follows: TGCGCCAGCAGTAAATCTGAGGCATTTGGGCAGTACTTC.

The V and J genes are TRBV4-1 and TRBJ2-5; D may be TRBD2 (6 bases). TRBJ2-7 explains the end of the DNA better; the J call may be wrong. The CDR3 covers 15 residues. The V gene's germline CDR1 is MGHRA and CDR2 YSYEKL. This chain's CDR3 is CASSLKVGGEYEQYF. CDR3 bases: TGCGCCAGCAGCCTAAAGGTAGGAGGGGAGTACGAGCAGTACTTC.

The gene calls are TRBV6-5 and TRBJ2-7, with D possibly matching TRBD2 (6 bases). In germline, CDR1 is MNHEY, CDR2 SVGAGI. Trimming cost V 2 bases and J 5 bases, with 10 bases left between them. CDR3 length equals 13 residues. The CDR3 reads CASSYGGGDEQYF. CDR3 sequence (DNA): TGTGCCAGCAGTTACGGGGGAGGAGACGAGCAGTACTTC.

The chain links TRBV2 to TRBJ2-1; D tentatively fits TRBD1 or TRBD2 (5 bases each). CDR1 and CDR2 from the germline V gene are SNHLY and FYNNEI. CDR3 length: 16 amino acids. V lost 6 bases to trimming and J lost 4 bases, with 19 bases between them. The CDR3 region is CASRATGPGGYNEQFF. In DNA, the CDR3 is TGTGCCAGCAGAGCGACCGGGCCTGGGGGTTACAATGAGCAGTTCTTC.

V and J are TRBV30 and TRBJ2-7; D gene ambiguous. Trimming left V 5 bases short and J 5 bases short, with 10 bases between. Germline V gene lookup returns CDR1 GTSNPN and CDR2 SVGIG (reference sequence). This CDR3 is 11 amino acids long. CDR3 loop: CAWGDQDEQYF. The CDR3 DNA sequence: TGTGCCTGGGGCGATCAGGACGAGCAGTACTTC.

This sequence joins TRBV9 and TRBJ2-2; D is perhaps TRBD2 (6 bases). CDR3 size: 16 residues. Germline V gives CDR1 SGDLS, CDR2 YYNGEE. Trimming cost V 6 bases and J 0 bases, with 15 bases left between them. CDR3 DNA: TGTGCCAGCACTTACTTAGCGGACCCGAACACCGGGGAGCTGTTTTTT. The encoded protein is CASTYLADPNTGELFF.